A selection of T cell receptor beta chains follows, all from one sample in a study of vaccination effects on CD4 cells after COVID-19. No antigens are known for them. Method: immunoSEQ multiplex PCR; TCRdb's copy keeps in-frame clones and lacks some. The sample yields 40,000 to 45,000 clones, around 76% seen once. Sequenced material: CD4+ T cells from PBMCs cultured without peptide, taken after COVID-19 vaccination. Receptors originate from a human donor who had a prior SARS-CoV-2 infection. CDR3s include the opening cysteine and the closing phenylalanine or tryptophan. Fields, in order: V gene, J gene, CDR3 protein.

TRBV13	TRBJ1-1	CASSSMTESMNTEAFF
TRBV6-5	TRBJ1-3	CASSPTGTSGNTIYF
TRBV2	TRBJ2-7	CASSEGGWVADTYEQYF
TRBV19	TRBJ1-4	CASSTSGWGDATNEKLFF
TRBV7-2	TRBJ2-2	CASSSFSGGNTGELFF
TRBV12-3/TRBV12-4	TRBJ1-1	CASSLREADEAFF
TRBV5-6	TRBJ2-7	CASSLDVRVAGEIAYEQYF
TRBV6-5	TRBJ1-6	CASSYGGPNSPLHF
TRBV18	TRBJ2-1	CASSPMAGSYNEQFF
TRBV19	TRBJ2-1	CASSPRGTSDYNEQFF
TRBV25-1	TRBJ1-1	CASSVGHGVVSTEAFF
TRBV2	TRBJ2-3	CASSREGGTDTQYF
TRBV7-3	TRBJ2-1	CASSPGGGSYNEQFF
TRBV6-4	TRBJ2-2	CASKPGQGFGELFF
TRBV7-2	TRBJ1-2	CASRVGGINYGYTF
TRBV24-1	TRBJ2-7	CATSAAGSVGEQYF
TRBV7-6	TRBJ2-1	CASSLLAGLWSYNEQFF
TRBV5-1	TRBJ1-1	CASSPGLEGTTEAFF
TRBV15	TRBJ2-1	CATSSDRGWHEQFF
TRBV4-2	TRBJ1-1	CASSLQPYTEAFF
TRBV18	TRBJ1-4	CASSHRTGMAPNEKLFF
TRBV3-1/TRBV3-2	TRBJ1-5	CASSRGMSNQPQHF
TRBV7-9	TRBJ2-3	CASSLNRGYLTSTDTQYF
TRBV6-5	TRBJ1-5	CASTRQVGSNQPQHF
TRBV7-9	TRBJ2-3	CASSFGGFTDTQYF
TRBV25-1	TRBJ2-1	CASSQSGGEYNEQFF
TRBV7-3	TRBJ2-5	CASSRTREETQYF
TRBV7-8	TRBJ2-5	CASSLNRLETQYF
TRBV5-1	TRBJ2-5	CASSLGLAGGKETQYF
TRBV18	TRBJ2-3	CASSPPGQGLDTQYF
TRBV14	TRBJ1-1	CASTAGLNTEAFF
TRBV6-2/TRBV6-3	TRBJ2-7	CASSSGLAGERTYEQYF
TRBV7-9	TRBJ2-5	CASSLNLGWGQETQYF
TRBV5-1	TRBJ1-4	CASSLTIGGDEKLFF